Listed here is a single T cell receptor beta chain. The sample comes from a study of blood T cell repertoires in COVID-19. Profiling relied on immunoSEQ multiplex PCR, and the TCRdb table lists in-frame clones only, not all of them. The sample carries approximately 100,000 clones, around 88% recorded once. This CDR3 comprises 21 residues. The V and J ends lost 7 bases and 0 bases, in that order; junction bases with no gene match: 17. Looked up from germline, CDR1 is SGHRS and CDR2 is YFSETQ. The TCR was taken from a human donor in a cohort sampled during active COVID-19. Sequencing input: peripheral blood. The V and J genes are TRBV5-1 and TRBJ2-6; the match to TRBD1 covers 12 bases. CDR3 protein: CASSRDRGRLGIPSGANVLTF. The CDR3 DNA follows: TGCGCCAGCTCACGGGACAGGGGGCGCTTGGGTATTCCCTCTGGGGCCAACGTCCTGACTTTC. The full variable domain, rest sourced from reference TRBV5-1 and TRBJ2-6, is KAGVTQTPRYLIKTRGQQVTLSCSPISGHRSVSWYQQTPGQGLQFLFEYFSETQRNKGNFPGRFSGRQFSNSRSEMNVSTLELGDSALYLCASSRDRGRLGIPSGANVLTFGAGSRLTVL.